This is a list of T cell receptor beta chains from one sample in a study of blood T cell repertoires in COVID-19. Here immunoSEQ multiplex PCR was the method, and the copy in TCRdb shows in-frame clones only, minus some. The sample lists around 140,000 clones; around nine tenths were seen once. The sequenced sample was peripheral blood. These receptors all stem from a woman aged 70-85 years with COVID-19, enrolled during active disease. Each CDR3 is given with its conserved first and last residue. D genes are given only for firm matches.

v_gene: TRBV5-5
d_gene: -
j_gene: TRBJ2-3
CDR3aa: CASSLPVGASTDTQYF

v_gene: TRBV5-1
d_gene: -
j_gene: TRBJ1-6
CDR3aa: CASRTTTGVDSPLHF

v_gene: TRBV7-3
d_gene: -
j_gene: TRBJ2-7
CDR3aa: CASRFTPGEGSYEQYF

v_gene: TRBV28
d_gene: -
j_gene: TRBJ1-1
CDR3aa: CASSLYGSGRTRGTEAFF

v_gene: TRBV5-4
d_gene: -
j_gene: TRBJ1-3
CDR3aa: CASSFFGSGNTIYF

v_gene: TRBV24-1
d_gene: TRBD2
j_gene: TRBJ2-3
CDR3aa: CATRDAAGVADTQYF

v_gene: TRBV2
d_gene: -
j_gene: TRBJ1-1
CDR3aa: CASSELRFDWANTEAFF

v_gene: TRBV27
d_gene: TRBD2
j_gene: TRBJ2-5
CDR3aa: CASSRAGYETQYF

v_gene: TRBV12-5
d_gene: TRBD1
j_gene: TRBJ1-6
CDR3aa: CASGFDRVVTPLHF

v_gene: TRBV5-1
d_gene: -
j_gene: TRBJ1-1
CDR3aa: CASSFRRGGTEAFF

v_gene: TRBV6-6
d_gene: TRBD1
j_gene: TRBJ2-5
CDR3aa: CASSYTRTGETQYF

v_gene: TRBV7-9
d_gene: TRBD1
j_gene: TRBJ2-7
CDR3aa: CASRRPGGEQYF

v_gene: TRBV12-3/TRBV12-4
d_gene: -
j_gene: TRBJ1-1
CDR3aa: CASSFGQNTEAFF

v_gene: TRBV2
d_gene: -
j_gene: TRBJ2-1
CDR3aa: CASSEYGGAVNNEQFF

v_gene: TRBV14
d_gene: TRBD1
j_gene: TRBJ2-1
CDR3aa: CASSQSQGVRDEQFF

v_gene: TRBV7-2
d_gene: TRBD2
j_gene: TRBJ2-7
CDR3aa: CASSLGTSASYEQYF

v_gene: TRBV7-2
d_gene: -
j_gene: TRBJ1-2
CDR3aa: CASSLDPQDYGYTF

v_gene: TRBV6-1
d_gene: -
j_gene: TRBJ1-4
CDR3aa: CASSEAAGATNEKLFF

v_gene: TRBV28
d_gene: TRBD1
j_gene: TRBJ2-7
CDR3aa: CASSLTGTGGAYEQYF

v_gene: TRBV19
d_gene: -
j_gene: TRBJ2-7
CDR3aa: CASSWRGSYEQYF

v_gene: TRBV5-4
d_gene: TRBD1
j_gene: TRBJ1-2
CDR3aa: CASSSGQGAYGYTF

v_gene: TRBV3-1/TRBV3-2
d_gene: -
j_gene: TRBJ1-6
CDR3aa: CASSQEVSAPLHF

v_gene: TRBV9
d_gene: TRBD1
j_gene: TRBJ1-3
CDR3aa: CASSATQGGNTIYF

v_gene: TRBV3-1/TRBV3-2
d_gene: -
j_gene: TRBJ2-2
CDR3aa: CASSRSPQGTGELFF

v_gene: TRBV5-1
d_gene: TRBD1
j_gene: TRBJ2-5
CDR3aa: CASSSQTGGQETQYF

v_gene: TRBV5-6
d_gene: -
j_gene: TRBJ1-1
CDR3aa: CASSLGWSSTEAFF

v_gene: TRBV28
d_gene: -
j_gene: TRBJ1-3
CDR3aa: CASSPGGLGGPSSGNTIYF

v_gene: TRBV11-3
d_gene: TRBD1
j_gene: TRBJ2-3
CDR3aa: CASSLGQGFTDTQYF

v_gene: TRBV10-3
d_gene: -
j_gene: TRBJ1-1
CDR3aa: CAIQAGSTNTEAFF

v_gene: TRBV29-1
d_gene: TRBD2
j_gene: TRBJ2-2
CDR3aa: CSVEWLAGVLFF

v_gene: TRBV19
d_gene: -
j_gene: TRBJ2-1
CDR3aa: CASSPRLLSYNEQFF

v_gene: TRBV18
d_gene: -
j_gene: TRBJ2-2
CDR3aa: CASSKTTGTSFTGELFF

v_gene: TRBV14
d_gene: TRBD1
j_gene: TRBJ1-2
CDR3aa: CASSPYRDRPNYGYTF

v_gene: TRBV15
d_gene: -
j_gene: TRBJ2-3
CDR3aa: CATSRDPGADTQYF

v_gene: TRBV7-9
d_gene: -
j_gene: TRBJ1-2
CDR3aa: CASSLDGGAGGGYTF

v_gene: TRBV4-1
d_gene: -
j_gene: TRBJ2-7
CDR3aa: CASSGSQVPYEQYF

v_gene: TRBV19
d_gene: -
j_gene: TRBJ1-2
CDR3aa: CASSIAGTGSGYTF

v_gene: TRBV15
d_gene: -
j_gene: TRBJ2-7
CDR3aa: CATSRAGTSYEQYF

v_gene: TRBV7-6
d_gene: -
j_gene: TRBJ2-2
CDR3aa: CASSLMDISNTGELFF

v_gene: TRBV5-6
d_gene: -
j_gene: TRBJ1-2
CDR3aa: CASSLGGRDYGYTF

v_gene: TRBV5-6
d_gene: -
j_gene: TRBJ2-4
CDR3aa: CASSWGLAKNIQYF

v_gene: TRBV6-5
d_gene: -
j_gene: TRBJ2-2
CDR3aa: CASSYSGGDGTGELFF

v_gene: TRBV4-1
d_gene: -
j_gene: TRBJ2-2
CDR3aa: CASSHKDRPTNTGELFF

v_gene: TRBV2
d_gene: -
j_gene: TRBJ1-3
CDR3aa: CASSPGLLSGNTIYF

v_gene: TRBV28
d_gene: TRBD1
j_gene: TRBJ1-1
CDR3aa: CASRKNRGHEAFF

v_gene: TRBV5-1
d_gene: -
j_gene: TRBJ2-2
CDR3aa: CAVQDANTGELFF

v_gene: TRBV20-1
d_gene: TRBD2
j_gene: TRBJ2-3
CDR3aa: CSASEAGETDTQYF

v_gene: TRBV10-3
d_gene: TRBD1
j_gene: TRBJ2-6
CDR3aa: CAISLKPPGQSVPGANVLTF